Shown below are 9 T cell receptor beta chains from a single sample sequenced in a study of blood T cell repertoires in COVID-19. The data were produced by immunoSEQ multiplex PCR, yet TCRdb's version contains in-frame clones alone and is incomplete. In the table there are around 280,000 clones, 85% to 90% of which are singletons. The source material was PBMCs or T cells enriched from blood (not recorded which). These receptor sequences come from a woman between 18 and 30 years old with acute COVID-19.

The V call is TRBV7-3, the J call TRBJ2-1; D unclear. V was shortened by 5 bases and J by 6 bases, with 11 bases between the two germline ends. The CDR3 has 13 residues. CDR1 is SGHTA and CDR2 is FQGTGA in the germline V gene. CDR3 loop: CASSQSSGNEQFF. CDR3 sequence (DNA): TGTGCCAGCAGCCAGTCCAGTGGCAATGAGCAGTTCTTC.

Turning to this clone: With a much larger clone just one base away, this may be a read error. The gene calls are TRBV7-6 and TRBJ2-7; 9 bases are shared with TRBD1. Trimming removed 1 base from V and 2 bases from J; junction bases left unmatched: 0. Germline V gene lookup returns CDR1 SGHVS and CDR2 FNYEAQ. CDR3 length: 14 amino acids. The CDR3 bases are TGTGCCAGCAGCTTAGGGACAGGGGCCTACGAGCAGTACTTC. Amino acid sequence: CASSLGTGAYEQYF.

The rearrangement uses TRBV28 and TRBJ2-5; 14 bases match TRBD2. Trimming removed 4 bases from V and 4 bases from J; junction bases left unmatched: 5. The CDR3 runs to 16 residues. Germline loops: CDR1 MDHEN, CDR2 SYDVKM. CDR3 region: CASSSRGLAGVETQYF. CDR3 DNA sequence: TGTGCCAGCAGTTCTAGGGGACTAGCGGGAGTAGAGACCCAGTACTTC.

This chain joins TRBV7-2 and TRBJ2-3; 11 bases fit TRBD2. Trimming removed 3 bases from V and 6 bases from J; junction bases left unmatched: 5. In germline, CDR1 is SGHTA, CDR2 FQGNSA. This CDR3 has 15 residues. This CDR3 reads CASSFVAGGADTQYF. The DNA for the CDR3 is TGTGCCAGCAGCTTTGTAGCGGGAGGGGCGGATACGCAGTATTTT.

The J gene is TRBJ2-1, the V gene TRBV12-5; TRBD2 agrees at 8 bases. Unmatched junction bases numbered 8, after V lost 3 bases and J lost 4 bases. The CDR3 has 16 amino acids. CDR1 is LGHNT, CDR2 FRNRAP, per germline. For the CDR3, the DNA is TGTGCTAGTGGTTTTTCCAGGACTAGCCGATACAATGAGCAGTTCTTC. Residues: CASGFSRTSRYNEQFF.

In DNA, the CDR3 is TGTGCCAGCGGATCCGGGACAGGGGAAGACGAGCAGTACTTC. Encoded protein: CASGSGTGEDEQYF. The V call is TRBV9, the J call TRBJ2-7; 10 nucleotides match TRBD1. CDR3 length: 14 residues. V lost 7 bases, J lost 5 bases, and 9 bases stayed unmatched. Germline CDR1 SGDLS, CDR2 YYNGEE.

The chain joins TRBV4-1 to TRBJ2-7, with 8 nucleotides matching TRBD2. Germline assignment: CDR1 MGHRA and CDR2 YSYEKL. The CDR3 runs to 16 residues. The ends lost 4 bases at V and 3 bases at J; junction bases unmatched: 11. This chain's CDR3 is CASSPMLTGGRYEQYF. The CDR3 coding sequence is TGCGCCAGCAGCCCAATGCTTACGGGAGGGCGCTACGAGCAGTACTTC.

This clone was seen only once. The J gene is TRBJ2-1, the V gene TRBV4-1; maybe TRBD2 (5 bases). The CDR3 totals 13 residues. Germline V lookup: CDR1 MGHRA, CDR2 YSYEKL. This CDR3 reads CGTSALGDNEQFF. The CDR3 DNA is TGCGGGACGAGTGCGTTGGGAGACAATGAGCAGTTCTTC.

The chain couples TRBV14 to TRBJ1-2; TRBD1 matches 10 bases. The CDR3 extends over 16 amino acids. V gave up 3 bases and J gave up 4 bases; unmatched junction bases: 8. Per the germline V gene, CDR1 is SGHDN and CDR2 is FVKESK. CDR3 residues: CASSQGDRGYRYGYTF. Here the CDR3 DNA reads TGTGCCAGCAGCCAGGGGGACAGGGGATATCGCTATGGCTACACCTTC.